The TCR beta chain described here comes from a study of response to subunit inactivated influenza vaccine. The study, taken as a whole, reports: The authors proposed limited new T cell recruitment per seasonal influenza vaccination.

The CDR3 consists of 14 residues. TCRdb ran MiXCR on the RT-PCR reads and lists one entry per CDR3 protein. Of 630,000 or so distinct CDR3 sequences listed, around 16% are singletons. On this clonotype itself: What it binds is not known.

This specimen was PBMCs from blood, taken 11 to 12 days after vaccination. The sequence was collected from a man aged 45-65 years who received an inactivated influenza vaccine. The J gene is TRBJ1-1, the V gene TRBV12-2. TRBV12-2 is designated a pseudogene. The CDR3 sequence is CASRLANGHGVAFF. The CDR3, as DNA: TGTGCAAGTCGCTTAGCGAATGGGCACGGGGTAGCTTTCTTT.